The rows below give T cell receptor beta chains drawn from one sample of a study of blood T cell repertoires in COVID-19. Generated by immunoSEQ multiplex PCR, the TCRdb table keeps only in-frame clones and is missing some. The sample includes some 200,000 clones, about 79% of them seen just once. The sequenced sample consisted of peripheral blood. The receptors here all came from a woman aged 40 to 50 who had recovered from COVID-19. The conserved cysteine and the conserved F or W are not part of the CDR3 here. Clone size appears in some rows only: once, few, many, or a class for an expanded clone.

J | V | length | size | CDR3
TRBJ2-2 | TRBV19 | 13 | once | ASSPGNRATGELF
TRBJ2-1 | TRBV28 | 12 | once | ASSIAGNYNEQF
TRBJ2-2 | TRBV29-1 | 10 | NA | SGGQNSGELF
TRBJ1-2 | TRBV3-1/TRBV3-2 | 12 | NA | ASSQEGQGSGYT
TRBJ2-1 | TRBV4-3 | 14 | NA | ASSQRLAGEYNEQF
TRBJ2-3 | TRBV18 | 12 | once | ASSSGGRADTQY
TRBJ1-1 | TRBV5-1 | 10 | NA | ASRQGPDGAF
TRBJ2-7 | TRBV7-9 | 10 | NA | ASSLSRYEQY
TRBJ1-2 | TRBV24-1 | 10 | NA | ATSEDSYGYT
TRBJ1-1 | TRBV5-5 | 11 | NA | ASSPRAKTEAF
TRBJ1-2 | TRBV2 | 12 | NA | ASSGSISNYGYT
TRBJ2-1 | TRBV19 | 16 | NA | ASSLQTLLAGGDNEQF
TRBJ2-7 | TRBV28 | 9 | NA | ASSSYYEQY
TRBJ2-3 | TRBV6-5 | 11 | NA | ASSRTVTDTQY
TRBJ1-2 | TRBV5-6 | 12 | few | ASSSYSENYGYT
TRBJ2-7 | TRBV27 | 12 | NA | ASRDRSPPYEQY
TRBJ1-6 | TRBV18 | 12 | NA | ASGGTFDNSPLH
TRBJ2-2 | TRBV2 | 11 | NA | ASAQGPTGELF